This T cell receptor beta chain appears in the sequencing data of a study of identical twins. Whole-study results and caveats: Weaker excess sharing between twins was seen in beta out-of-frame sequences.

Unique molecular identifiers were in the cDNA, with template-switch universal primer binding. In TCRdb, the 5' RACE reads were re-called with MiXCR into one record per CDR3 protein. This sample has about 100,000 distinct CDR3 sequences, with 5.9% found just once. In germline, CDR1 is LNHDA, CDR2 SQIVND (reference sequence). The V gene end was trimmed by 3 bases and the J gene end by 6 bases; junction bases not matched to a gene: 17. This CDR3 has 18 amino acids. All of the donors were Caucasians in good health. This clonotype was picked up a small number of times. The antigen is undetermined. The sequencing sample was made of memory T cells sorted from blood. The receptor was isolated from a woman aged 45-59 years in good health. The V and J genes are TRBV19 and TRBJ2-1; 7 bases align to TRBD1. The CDR3 DNA reads TGTGCCAGTAGTATCCGACCCACCGGGACAGCTATATCCAATGAGCAGTTCTTC. Protein sequence: CASSIRPTGTAISNEQFF.